Each of the 22 T cell receptor beta chains below was sequenced from the same sample in a study of CD8+CD57+ T cells in acquired aplastic anemia. The TCR beta profiling, which covered VDJ combination and CDR3 sequence, was carried out using genomic DNA as the template. TCRdb recomputed calls from the reads with MiXCR, one row per CDR3 protein. In the table there are around 180,000 distinct CDR3 sequences, approximately 48% of which are singletons. Whoever was chosen for sequencing had shown CD8+CD57+ cell expansion by flow cytometry. Sequencing input: sorted CD4+, CD8+, or CD8+CD57+ T cells (not recorded which) from PBMCs. The receptors shown here come from a human donor with aplastic anemia.

Turning to this clonotype: A much larger clone lies one base from this, so it may be a read error. The CDR3 nucleotides read TGCGCCAGCAACCCGCGGGGGGGCCGGGACAATGAGCAGTTCTTC. This sequence encodes CASNPRGGRDNEQFF. The chain uses TRBV4-1 and TRBJ2-1, with TRBD2 matching over 9 bases. The CDR3 runs 15 residues. The junction had 9 bases not matched to a gene; V was cut back by 7 bases and J by 5 bases. CDR1 is MGHRA and CDR2 is YSYEKL in the germline V gene.

This clonotype occurred many times. The J gene is TRBJ2-1, the V gene TRBV10-3, with D maybe TRBD2 (5 bases). With 4 bases removed from V and 8 bases from J, the gap between germline ends came to 12 bases. The germline V gene has CDR1 ENHRY and CDR2 SYGVKD. The CDR3 extends over 13 amino acids. DNA for the CDR3: TGTGCCATCAGTGGATCCAGCGGCTATGAGCAGTTCTTC. It encodes CAISGSSGYEQFF.

In this sample, this clonotype turned up a few times. The gene calls are TRBV5-4 and TRBJ2-5; D is ambiguous. The V and J ends lost 0 bases and 1 base respectively, with 10 bases between them. CDR1 is SGHNT and CDR2 is YYREEE in the germline V gene (reference sequence). This CDR3 is 15 amino acids long. CDR3 nucleotide sequence: TGTGCCAGCAGCTTGGGGGGTGAGCTCCAAGAGACCCAGTACTTC. This translates into CASSLGGELQETQYF.

The chain combines TRBV6-1 with TRBJ1-6, with D hard to call. CDR3 length: 17 residues. V was cut by 5 bases and J by 0 bases, with 14 bases left in between. Per the germline V gene, CDR1 is MNHNS and CDR2 is SASEGT. CDR3 residues: CASSSSRFSSYNSPLHF. The CDR3, as DNA: TGTGCCAGCAGTAGTAGTAGATTTAGCTCCTATAATTCACCCCTCCACTTT.

At least ten counts were recorded for this clonotype. The chain links TRBV7-7 to TRBJ2-2, with TRBD2 matching 12 bases. In germline, CDR1 is SSHAT, CDR2 FNYEAQ (reference sequence). The CDR3 is 16 residues long. The V segment lost 5 bases and the J segment 7 bases; nucleotides outside the gene matches: 8. The CDR3 sequence is CASSVTSGGPGGELFF. The CDR3 coding sequence is TGTGCCAGCAGCGTGACTAGCGGGGGACCGGGCGGGGAGCTGTTTTTT.

In its sample, this clonotype was seen many times. The V call is TRBV7-8, the J call TRBJ1-5; D is possibly TRBD1 (6 bases). Per the germline V gene, CDR1 is SGHVS and CDR2 is FQNEAQ. Trimming took 4 bases from V and 4 from J, leaving 14 bases between them. This CDR3 comprises 15 residues. In DNA form, the CDR3 reads TGTGCCAGCAGCTCAAAAGGGGGGGGAAATCAGCCCCAGCATTTT. Protein product: CASSSKGGGNQPQHF.

The chain carries TRBV6-2 or TRBV6-3 and TRBJ2-1, with TRBD2 matching 10 bases. The CDR3 runs to 15 residues. Germline CDR1 is MNHEY and CDR2 is SVGEGT. V was clipped by 8 bases and J by 10 bases; unmatched bases: 14. The CDR3 DNA reads TGTGCCAGCCACGCCTGGAGCGGGGGGGGGGAGGAGCAGTTCTTC. Translation gives CASHAWSGGGEEQFF.

The chain joins TRBV2 to TRBJ2-7; TRBD2 matches at 12 bases. The CDR3 covers 14 residues. V was pared by 8 bases and J by 4 bases, with 6 bases of the junction left unmatched. In germline, CDR1 is SNHLY, CDR2 FYNNEI. The CDR3 is CASGGLAGSYEQYF. DNA of the CDR3: TGTGCCAGCGGCGGACTAGCGGGATCTTACGAGCAGTACTTC.

There are a few counts of this clonotype. The junction departs from germline at one end; a sequencing error may be responsible. The J gene is TRBJ2-4, the V gene TRBV11-1; D is perhaps TRBD1 or TRBD2 (5 bases each). The CDR3 length is 16 residues. CDR1 SGHAT and CDR2 FQDESV come from the germline V gene (reference sequence). The CDR3 region has the DNA TGTGCCAGCAGCTTAACGGGGCTGCTAGCCAAAAACATTCGGTACTTC. Protein: CASSLTGLLAKNIRYF.

V usage is TRBV20-1 and J usage is TRBJ1-2, with unresolved D. CDR3 size: 14 residues. Germline V gives CDR1 DFQATT, CDR2 SNEGSKA (reference sequence). V was pared by 3 bases and J by 5 bases, with 16 bases between. This chain's CDR3 is CSASQTQDYYGYTF. Written as DNA, the CDR3 is TGCAGTGCTAGCCAGACGCAGGACTATTATGGCTACACCTTC.

A few counts support this clonotype. The chain joins TRBV12-3 or TRBV12-4 to TRBJ1-5, with 11 bases that match TRBD1. This CDR3 has 15 amino acids. Unmatched junction bases numbered 3, after V lost 1 base and J lost 7 bases. The CDR3 sequence is CASSLGTGGGQPQHF. CDR3 coding DNA: TGTGCCAGCAGTTTAGGGACAGGGGGCGGACAGCCCCAGCATTTT.

CDR3 sequence (DNA): TGTGCCAGCAGCACAAACAGGGGTTGGGACGAGCAGTACTTC. This encodes CASSTNRGWDEQYF. The chain combines TRBV2 with TRBJ2-7, with 7 nucleotides matching TRBD1. The CDR3 is made up of 14 amino acids. Germline-derived CDR1 and CDR2 are SNHLY and FYNNEI. Trimming cost V 6 bases and J 5 bases; bases outside gene matches: 10.

The CDR3 is CASSDVANLQETQYF. Here the CDR3 DNA reads TGTGCCAGCAGTGATGTAGCGAACCTCCAAGAGACCCAGTACTTC. J is TRBJ2-5 and V is TRBV25-1; D possibly corresponds to TRBD2 (5 bases). This CDR3 contains 15 residues. Per germline, CDR1 MGHDK and CDR2 SYGVNS. The V end lost 3 bases, the J end lost 1 base, and 12 bases lay between the germline ends. Using reference TRBV25-1 and TRBJ2-5 for the parts outside the CDR3, the full variable domain is EADIYQTPRYLVIGTGKKITLECSQTMGHDKMYWYQQDPGMELHLIHYSYGVNSTEKGDLSSESTVSRIRTEHFPLTLESARPSHTSQYLCASSDVANLQETQYFGPGTRLLVL.

Many counts were recorded for this clonotype. The chain links TRBV4-1 to TRBJ1-6; D gene unclear. CDR3 length: 13 residues. Germline CDR1 is MGHRA and CDR2 is YSYEKL. V gave up 1 base and J gave up 7 bases, with 5 bases separating them. As DNA, the CDR3 is TGCGCCAGCAGCCAAGGAGAAAATTCACCCCTCCACTTT. It codes for CASSQGENSPLHF.

The J gene is TRBJ2-7, the V gene TRBV10-1, with TRBD2 matching over 7 bases. The V gene's germline CDR1 is WNHNN and CDR2 SYGVQD (reference sequence). Germline trimming cut 3 bases from V and 3 bases from J; bases unmatched to any gene: 5. The CDR3 extends over 14 amino acids. CDR3 sequence: CASSEGAGVYEQYF. The CDR3 DNA reads as TGCGCCAGCAGTGAAGGTGCGGGAGTCTACGAGCAGTACTTC.

The chain links TRBV7-8 to TRBJ1-2, with a tentative D call TRBD1 (6 bases). Germline CDR1 reads SGHVS; CDR2 reads FQNEAQ. The CDR3 loop spans 13 amino acids. V lost 2 bases, J lost 4 bases, and 8 bases lay in between. The CDR3 nucleotides are TGTGCCAGCAGCTTAACAGGGTTCTATGGCTACACCTTC. This translates into CASSLTGFYGYTF.

CDR3 in amino acids: CASSYSHGGGDTQYF. Here the CDR3 DNA reads TGTGCCAGCAGTTACTCCCATGGCGGAGGAGATACGCAGTATTTT. The chain couples TRBV6-5 to TRBJ2-3; D may be TRBD2 (5 bases). Trimming took 0 bases from V and 5 from J, leaving 12 bases between them. Germline CDR1 is MNHEY and CDR2 is SVGAGI. The CDR3 loop spans 15 amino acids.

The CDR3 loop reads CAISESDEGSGNTIYF. As DNA, the CDR3 is TGTGCCATCAGTGAGTCGGACGAGGGCTCTGGAAACACCATATATTTT. The rearrangement uses TRBV10-3 and TRBJ1-3, with D hard to call. The ends were cut back, 0 bases at V and 0 bases at J, with 9 bases in the middle. CDR3 length: 16 amino acids. CDR1 is ENHRY, CDR2 SYGVKD, per germline.

This clonotype was counted once. The gene calls are TRBV4-2 and TRBJ2-3; possible D gene TRBD2, 7 bases. Per the germline V gene, CDR1 is LGHNA and CDR2 is YNFKEQ. V lost 1 base and J 1 base, leaving 15 bases between the germline ends. The CDR3 spans 17 residues. The CDR3 spells CASSQGAAGACTDTQYF. CDR3 coding DNA: TGTGCCAGCAGCCAAGGGGCCGCGGGGGCCTGCACAGATACGCAGTATTTT.

The sample holds a few counts of this clonotype. The CDR3 protein is CATNWGLPTSNQPQHF. The DNA for the CDR3 is TGTGCCACAAACTGGGGGCTCCCCACTAGCAATCAGCCCCAGCATTTT. The rearrangement uses TRBV15 and TRBJ1-5, with a possible D match to TRBD1 (6 bases). V was shortened by 9 bases and J by 0 bases, with 18 bases between the two germline ends. Germline V gene lookup returns CDR1 LNHNV and CDR2 YYDKDF (reference sequence). This CDR3 is built from 16 residues.

This clonotype was counted a single time. V and J are TRBV12-3 or TRBV12-4 and TRBJ2-7, with 11 positions matching TRBD2. The CDR3 has 14 residues. V was clipped by 2 bases and J by 6 bases; unmatched bases: 3. The DNA for the CDR3 is TGTGCCAGCAGTTTAACTAGCGGGGGTTCCGAGCAGTACTTC. Translation gives CASSLTSGGSEQYF.

The rearrangement joins TRBV3-1 to TRBJ1-1; D uncertain. The CDR3 runs to 13 residues. CDR1 and CDR2 from the germline V gene are LGHDT and YNNKEL (reference sequence). The ends were cut back, 6 bases at V and 5 bases at J, with 13 bases in the middle. This CDR3 reads CASSGVWWTEAFF. For the CDR3, the DNA is TGTGCCAGCAGTGGGGTATGGTGGACTGAAGCTTTCTTT.